The 8 T cell receptor beta chains below were found in one sample sequenced in a study of cytomegalovirus exposure and HLA in healthy donors. The PCR ran on 60 Vbeta and 13 Jbeta primers. Using immunoSEQ multiplex PCR, the repertoire was profiled, and TCRdb retains in-frame clones only, with some absent. The sample yields 60,000 or so clones, over 75% seen once. The specimen sequenced was PBMCs. These receptors came from a female donor in good health and CMV-seronegative.

J is TRBJ1-5 and V is TRBV19; D unclear. V lost 5 bases to trimming and J lost 0 bases, with 5 bases between them. This CDR3 has 13 amino acids. Germline V gene sequence: CDR1 LNHDA, CDR2 SQIVND (reference sequence). In DNA form, the CDR3 reads TGTGCCAGTAGTCCTTATAGCAATCAGCCCCAGCATTTT. Its protein product is CASSPYSNQPQHF.

The chain is built from TRBV25-1 and TRBJ2-2; D perhaps matches TRBD1 (5 bases). CDR1 is MGHDK and CDR2 is SYGVNS in the germline V gene. V was cut by 2 bases and J by 6 bases, with 13 bases left in between. CDR3 length equals 15 residues. In DNA, the CDR3 is TGTGCCAGCAGTGAAAGGGGCCCCCTTTCCGGGGAGCTGTTTTTT. As protein: CASSERGPLSGELFF.

The rearrangement links TRBV30 to TRBJ1-6; no definite D call. The CDR3 consists of 12 residues. CDR1 and CDR2 (germline): GTSNPN, SVGIG (reference sequence). Trimming left V 0 bases short and J 13 bases short, with 10 bases between. CDR3 DNA sequence: TGTGCCTGGAGTGTACGCGGGAGTCCCCTCCACTTT. Translation gives CAWSVRGSPLHF.

In this sample, this clone turned up a few times. The rearrangement uses TRBV11-2 and TRBJ2-4; 8 bases are shared with TRBD1. V lost 5 bases to trimming and J lost 9 bases; unmatched junction nucleotides: 9. Germline assignment: CDR1 SGHAT and CDR2 FQNNGV. This CDR3 has 14 amino acids. In DNA, the CDR3 is TGTGCCAGCAGCCCACAGGGGGATATTGGCATTCAGTACTTC. Translating gives CASSPQGDIGIQYF.

This chain connects TRBV6-5 to TRBJ1-2; no firm D call. The V gene's germline CDR1 is MNHEY and CDR2 SVGAGI. V lost 6 bases and J lost 2, with 10 bases in between. The CDR3 contains 13 residues. The CDR3 DNA sequence: TGTGCCAGCAGCCCTGGACTGAACTATGGCTACACCTTC. Translating gives CASSPGLNYGYTF.

This clone appeared a few times. The CDR3 nucleotides are TGTGCCATCAGTGGAGGAGTCTTCGATGGCTACACCTTC. It yields the protein CAISGGVFDGYTF. The genes are TRBV10-3 and TRBJ1-2; D ambiguous. The CDR3 extends over 13 amino acids. Germline V lookup: CDR1 ENHRY, CDR2 SYGVKD. Trimming removed 4 bases from V and 6 bases from J, with 12 bases in between.

The chain recombines TRBV13 with TRBJ2-4, with a weak D call TRBD1 (6 bases). Germline V gene sequence: CDR1 PRHDT, CDR2 FYEKMQ (reference sequence). The CDR3 totals 14 residues. The V gene lost 5 bases and the J gene lost 7 bases, with 15 bases spanning the gap. The CDR3 region has the DNA TGTGCCAGCAGCGCACACAGGGTGGAGAACATTCAGTACTTC. Translation: CASSAHRVENIQYF.

The chain recombines TRBV29-1 with TRBJ1-1; D gene unclear. V lost 7 bases and J lost 2, with 11 bases in between. Germline V gene lookup returns CDR1 SQVTM and CDR2 ANQGSEA. This CDR3 has 12 residues. In DNA, the CDR3 is TGCAGCGCTCGGAGTGGAAACACTGAAGCTTTCTTT. Its translation is CSARSGNTEAFF.